The rows below give T cell receptor beta chains drawn from one sample of a study of T cell repertoires in cytomegalovirus infection. These receptors are not linked to any known antigen. TCRdb reprocessed the reads via MiXCR and lists one record per CDR3 protein. The sample contains about 310,000 distinct CDR3 sequences, 20% to 30% of which appear only once. Here the sequenced sample was cultured PBMCs, taken from culture after CMV antigen stimulation. These receptors all come from a human donor in good health (CMV status not recorded). Some clones in this sample may be carry-over from other donors' samples. Each CDR3 is given without its conserved first and last residue.

v_gene | CDR3aa
TRBV29-1 | SVEDTLAGGNEQF
TRBV6-1 | ASRRDRITGELF
TRBV11-2 | ASSTLSEHTDTQY
TRBV7-8 | ASRVGVGEGTEAF
TRBV9 | ASSAPSLAVYLDTQY
TRBV18 | ASSPLRGQGLAGTHEQF
TRBV2 | ASRDRMNTEAF
TRBV7-2 | ASSSRGVTSGRGTYNEQF
TRBV10-3 | AISDPTGELF
TRBV10-3 | AISESGLYSYNSTLH
TRBV6-5 | ASSFSGFGGPEKLF
TRBV7-2 | ASGTGGAHGELF
TRBV20-1 | SARSRKETQY
TRBV24-1 | ATRGSSGNTIY
TRBV28 | ASIHGTSTDTQY
TRBV7-3 | ASSSSGQGTADTQY
TRBV5-6 | ASSQPSETQY
TRBV7-2 | ASSLAAAPTDTQY
TRBV7-8 | ASSLSRGHRRETQY
TRBV7-9 | ASGQRVNEKLF
TRBV7-2 | ASSLGQGQPQH
TRBV4-3 | ASSLLAGGYEQY
TRBV6-4 | ASSSGLSDTQY
TRBV7-2 | ASRVQGFEDNEQF
TRBV19 | ASSIERAEKLF
TRBV12-5 | ASGLQGQPQH
TRBV28 | ASSLAGLGTDTQY
TRBV7-9 | ASSIEAQPQH
TRBV7-9 | ASSFQPSDEKLF
TRBV14 | ASSQDTAPGSPLH
TRBV7-2 | ASSTRLESTDTQY
TRBV10-3 | AIRDGLRDASGTISQETQY
TRBV12-5 | ASGLVSGSGNEQF
TRBV12-3/TRBV12-4 | ASSFVDSIGGYT
TRBV19 | ASSIGGTGDNYGYT
TRBV6-1 | ASIGTGGNNEQF
TRBV12-3/TRBV12-4 | ASRTGGVYNEQF
TRBV12-3/TRBV12-4 | ASRTGISPLH
TRBV19 | ASSQIEAGRETQY
TRBV6-1 | ASMAALSGANVLT
TRBV6-1 | ASSPVGRSVRGNTIY
TRBV6-6 | ASSYLDRNTEAF
TRBV7-6 | ASSPLGTYGYT
TRBV6-2/TRBV6-3 | ASSSEQAPAYEQY
TRBV6-2/TRBV6-3 | ASSFGLVYEQY
TRBV6-2/TRBV6-3 | ASSRKFAEADTQY
TRBV3-1 | ASSHGLAQYNEQF
TRBV20-1 | SARDTGLGTEAF
TRBV7-8 | ASSLAIRADTQY
TRBV19 | ASSRIVNEQF
TRBV7-8 | ASSFGDRYTEAF
TRBV6-2/TRBV6-3 | ASSYGANNSPLH
TRBV24-1 | ATSDFASGTYNEQF
TRBV7-2 | ASSSRTGSNTEAF
TRBV7-8 | ASSLAVQMELF
TRBV20-1 | SARVREGWSYNEQF
TRBV2 | ASGLANTGELF
TRBV10-1 | ASSDLDSEAF
TRBV6-5 | ASSYSGGSFRGYT
TRBV19 | ASSSGRAYNEQF